The rows below give T cell receptor beta chains drawn from one sample of a study of blood T cell repertoires in COVID-19. Sequencing used immunoSEQ multiplex PCR; TCRdb keeps in-frame clones, though not all of them. The sample carries roughly 200,000 clones, approximately 85% recorded once. Sequencing was done on a sample of peripheral blood. Source of these receptors: a man aged 55 to 70 with acute or convalescent COVID-19. Both conserved end residues are part of each CDR3. The D gene is left open where the match is weak. The size field is filled for only some rows; it gives once, few, many or a size class.

TRBJ1-3	NA	NA	TRBV10-1	CASSPPGPGNTIYF	TGCGCCAGCAGTCCACCAGGTCCTGGAAACACCATATATTTT
TRBJ1-6	NA	NA	TRBV6-6	CASSYTGWDSPLHF	TGTGCCAGCAGTTACACGGGGTGGGATTCACCCCTCCACTTT
TRBJ2-3	TRBD1	NA	TRBV19	CASSRTTGGSTDTQYF	TGTGCCAGTAGTAGGACGACAGGGGGGAGCACAGATACGCAGTATTTT
TRBJ2-1	NA	NA	TRBV14	CASSQDLGRVSYNEQFF	TGTGCCAGCAGCCAAGATCTTGGGCGGGTCTCCTACAATGAGCAGTTCTTC
TRBJ2-3	NA	NA	TRBV4-1	CASSRIAAPSTDTQYF	TGCGCCAGCAGCCGCATAGCGGCCCCTAGCACAGATACGCAGTATTTT
TRBJ2-1	TRBD2	NA	TRBV9	CASSERGLDLYNEQFF	TGTGCCAGCAGCGAGAGGGGACTAGACCTATACAATGAGCAGTTCTTC
TRBJ1-4	NA	NA	TRBV18	CASSPGDRTNEKLFF	TGTGCCAGCTCACCAGGCGACAGAACTAATGAAAAACTGTTTTTT
TRBJ2-1	NA	once	TRBV29-1	CSVEPVRRQSSYNEQFF	TGCAGCGTTGAACCAGTACGGAGGCAGAGCTCCTACAATGAGCAGTTCTTC
TRBJ1-5	NA	NA	TRBV19	CASSMAFDNQPQHF	TGTGCCAGTAGTATGGCTTTCGACAATCAGCCCCAGCATTTT
TRBJ1-2	NA	NA	TRBV25-1	CASSRQELGYTF	TGTGCCAGCAGTAGACAGGAGCTCGGCTACACCTTC
TRBJ2-7	NA	NA	TRBV9	CASSAGLAYEQYF	TGTGCCAGCAGCGCAGGACTTGCCTACGAGCAGTACTTC
TRBJ2-3	TRBD2	NA	TRBV28	CASSSPQAGGLRTDTQYF	TGTGCCAGCAGTTCCCCCCAGGCGGGAGGGCTCCGCACAGATACGCAGTATTTT
TRBJ1-2	NA	once	TRBV7-9	CASSRLKPKTNYGYTF	TGTGCCAGCAGCCGCCTGAAGCCCAAGACTAACTATGGCTACACCTTC
TRBJ2-1	TRBD2	NA	TRBV6-5	CASSPSGSSYNEQFF	TGTGCCAGCAGTCCTAGCGGTAGCTCCTACAATGAGCAGTTCTTC
TRBJ2-5	NA	NA	TRBV21-1	CASSKGLALKETQYF	TGTGCCAGCAGCAAAGGGCTAGCGCTAAAAGAGACCCAGTACTTC
TRBJ2-1	TRBD2	NA	TRBV4-1	CASSQDYGGSHNEQFF	TGCGCCAGCAGCCAAGATTATGGCGGGAGCCACAATGAGCAGTTCTTC
TRBJ2-5	TRBD1	NA	TRBV5-6	CASSRTGLYETQYF	TGTGCCAGCAGCCGGACAGGGTTGTACGAGACCCAGTACTTC